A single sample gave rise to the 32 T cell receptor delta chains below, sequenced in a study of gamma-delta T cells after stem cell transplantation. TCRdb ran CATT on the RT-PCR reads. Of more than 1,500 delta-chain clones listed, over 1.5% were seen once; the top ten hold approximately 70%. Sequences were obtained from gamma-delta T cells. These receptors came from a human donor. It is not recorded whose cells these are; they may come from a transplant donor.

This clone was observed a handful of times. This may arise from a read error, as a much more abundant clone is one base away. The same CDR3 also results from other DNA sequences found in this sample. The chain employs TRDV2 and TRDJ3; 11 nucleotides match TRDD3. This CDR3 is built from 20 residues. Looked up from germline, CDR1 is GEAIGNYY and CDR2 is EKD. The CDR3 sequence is CACDTANSGGYTWDTRQMFF. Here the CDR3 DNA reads TGTGCCTGTGACACCGCAAACTCTGGGGGATACACTTGGGACACCCGGCAGATGTTTTTC.

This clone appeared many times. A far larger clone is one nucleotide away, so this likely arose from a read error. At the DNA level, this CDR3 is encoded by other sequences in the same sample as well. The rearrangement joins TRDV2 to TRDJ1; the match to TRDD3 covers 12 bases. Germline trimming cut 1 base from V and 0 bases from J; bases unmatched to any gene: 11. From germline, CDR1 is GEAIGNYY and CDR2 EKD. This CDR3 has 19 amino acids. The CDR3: CACDTLYAGGYENTDKLIF. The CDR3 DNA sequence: TGTGCCTGTGACACGCTATATGCTGGGGGATACGAAAACACCGATAAACTCATCTTT.

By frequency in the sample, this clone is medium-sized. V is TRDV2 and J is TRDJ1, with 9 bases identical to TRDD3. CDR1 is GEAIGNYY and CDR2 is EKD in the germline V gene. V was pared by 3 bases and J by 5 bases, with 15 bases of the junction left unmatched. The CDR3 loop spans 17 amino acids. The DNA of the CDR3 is TGTGCCTGTGACTTCTTGACTGGGGGAACCCTACGGGATAAACTCATCTTT. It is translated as CACDFLTGGTLRDKLIF.

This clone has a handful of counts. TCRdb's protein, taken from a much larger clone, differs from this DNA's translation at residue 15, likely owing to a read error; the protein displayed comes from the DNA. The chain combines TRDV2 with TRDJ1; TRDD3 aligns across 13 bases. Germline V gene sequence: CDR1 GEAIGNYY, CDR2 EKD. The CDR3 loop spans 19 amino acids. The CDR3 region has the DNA TGTGCCTGTGACTTCTTGACTGGGGGATACGCGGGCTACACCGGTAAACTCATCTTT. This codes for CACDFLTGGYAGYTGKLIF.

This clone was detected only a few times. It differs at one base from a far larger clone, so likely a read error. The CDR3 DNA sequence: TGTGCCCGTGACACCTGGGGATCTACCGATAAACTCATCTTT. As protein: CARDTWGSTDKLIF. V is TRDV2 and J is TRDJ1, with a possible D match to TRDD3 (6 bases). CDR1 and CDR2 from the germline V gene are GEAIGNYY and EKD. The CDR3 sequence is 14 residues long.

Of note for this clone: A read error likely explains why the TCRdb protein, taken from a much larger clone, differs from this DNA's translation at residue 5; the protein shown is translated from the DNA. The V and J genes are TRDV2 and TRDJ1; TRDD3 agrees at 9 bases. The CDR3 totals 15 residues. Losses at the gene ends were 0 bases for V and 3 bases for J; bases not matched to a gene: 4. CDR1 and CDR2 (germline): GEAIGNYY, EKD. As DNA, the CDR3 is TGTGCCTGTGACACCGTTGGGGGATATTCCGATAAACTCATCTTT. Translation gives CACDTVGGYSDKLIF.

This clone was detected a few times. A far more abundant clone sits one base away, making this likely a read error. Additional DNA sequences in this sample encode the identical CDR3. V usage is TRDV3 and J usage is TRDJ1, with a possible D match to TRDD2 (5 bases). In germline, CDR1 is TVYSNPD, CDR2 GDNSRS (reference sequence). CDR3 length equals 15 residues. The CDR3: CAFGNFPLNTDKLIF. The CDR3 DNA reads TGTGCCTTTGGAAACTTCCCCCTCAACACCGATAAACTCATCTTC.

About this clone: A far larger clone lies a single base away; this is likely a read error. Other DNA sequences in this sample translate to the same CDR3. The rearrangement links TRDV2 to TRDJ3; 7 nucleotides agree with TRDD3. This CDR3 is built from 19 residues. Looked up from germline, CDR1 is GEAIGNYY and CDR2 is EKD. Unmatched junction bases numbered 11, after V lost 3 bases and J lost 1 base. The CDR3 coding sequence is TGTGCCTGTGACGCAGTATTGGGGGACCCATCCTGGGACACCCGACAGATGTTTTTC. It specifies CACDAVLGDPSWDTRQMFF.

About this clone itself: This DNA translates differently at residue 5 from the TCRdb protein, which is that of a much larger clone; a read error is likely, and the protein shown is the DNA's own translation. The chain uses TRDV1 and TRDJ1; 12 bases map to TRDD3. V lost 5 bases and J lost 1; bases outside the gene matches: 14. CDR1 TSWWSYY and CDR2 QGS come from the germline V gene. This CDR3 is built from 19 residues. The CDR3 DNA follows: TGTGCTCTTGGGAAAGAGACGGTCTGGGGGATACGAATCACCGATAAACTCATCTTT. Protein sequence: CALGKETVWGIRITDKLIF.

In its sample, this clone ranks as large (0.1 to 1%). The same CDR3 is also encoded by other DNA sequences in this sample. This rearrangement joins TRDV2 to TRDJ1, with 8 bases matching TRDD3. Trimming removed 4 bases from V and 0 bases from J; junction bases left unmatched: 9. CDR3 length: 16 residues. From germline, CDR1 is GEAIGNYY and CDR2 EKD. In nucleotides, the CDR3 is TGTGCCTGTGATCTCCTGGGGGACGAGTACACCGATAAACTCATCTTT. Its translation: CACDLLGDEYTDKLIF.

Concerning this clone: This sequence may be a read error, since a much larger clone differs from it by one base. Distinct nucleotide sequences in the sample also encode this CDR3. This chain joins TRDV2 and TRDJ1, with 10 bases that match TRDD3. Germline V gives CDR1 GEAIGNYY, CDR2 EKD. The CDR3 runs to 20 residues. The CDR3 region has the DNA TGTGCCTGCGACACCGTCGATACTGGGGGATTTACCTTGTACACCGATAAACTCATCTTT. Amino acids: CACDTVDTGGFTLYTDKLIF.

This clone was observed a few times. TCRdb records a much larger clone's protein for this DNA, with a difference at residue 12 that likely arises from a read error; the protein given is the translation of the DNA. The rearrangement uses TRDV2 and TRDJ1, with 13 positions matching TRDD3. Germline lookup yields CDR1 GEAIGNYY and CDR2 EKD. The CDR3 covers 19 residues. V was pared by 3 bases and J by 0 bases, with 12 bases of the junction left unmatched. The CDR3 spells CACDFLTGGYASYTDKLIF. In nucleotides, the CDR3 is TGTGCCTGTGACTTCTTGACTGGGGGATACGCGAGCTACACCGATAAACTCATCTTT.

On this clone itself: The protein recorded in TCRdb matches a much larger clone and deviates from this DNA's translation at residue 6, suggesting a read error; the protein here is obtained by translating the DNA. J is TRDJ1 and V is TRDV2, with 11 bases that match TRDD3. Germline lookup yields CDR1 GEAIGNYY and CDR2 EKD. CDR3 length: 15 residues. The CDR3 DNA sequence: TGTGCCTGTGACCCCTTCCTGGGGGATACCGGTAAACTCATCTTT. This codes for CACDPFLGDTGKLIF.

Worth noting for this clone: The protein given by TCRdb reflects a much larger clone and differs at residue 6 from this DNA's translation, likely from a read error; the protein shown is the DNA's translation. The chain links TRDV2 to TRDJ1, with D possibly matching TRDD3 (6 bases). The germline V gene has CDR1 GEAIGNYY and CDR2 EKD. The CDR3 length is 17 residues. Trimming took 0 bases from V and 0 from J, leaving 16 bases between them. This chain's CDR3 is CACDTAVGGEYTDKLIF. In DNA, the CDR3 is TGTGCCTGTGACACCGCTGTCGGGGGAGAGTACACCGATAAACTCATCTTT.

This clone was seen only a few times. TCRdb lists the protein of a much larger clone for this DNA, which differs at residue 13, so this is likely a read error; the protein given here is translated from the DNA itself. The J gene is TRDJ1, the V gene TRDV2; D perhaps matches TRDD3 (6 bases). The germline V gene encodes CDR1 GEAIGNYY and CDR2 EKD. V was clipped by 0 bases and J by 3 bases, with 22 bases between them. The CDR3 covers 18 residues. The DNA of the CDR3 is TGTGCCTGTGACACCGTTCTGGGGACGCCCTTGTACGCCGATAAACTCATCTTT. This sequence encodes CACDTVLGTPLYADKLIF.

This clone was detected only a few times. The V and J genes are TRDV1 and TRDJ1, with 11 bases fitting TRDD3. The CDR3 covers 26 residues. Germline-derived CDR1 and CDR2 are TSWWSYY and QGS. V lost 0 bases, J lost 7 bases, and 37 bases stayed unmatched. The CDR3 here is CALGELGPPSLPNYGGYDPPHAKLIF. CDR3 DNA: TGTGCTCTTGGGGAACTGGGCCCTCCTAGCCTACCAAACTATGGGGGATACGATCCACCACACGCTAAACTCATCTTT.

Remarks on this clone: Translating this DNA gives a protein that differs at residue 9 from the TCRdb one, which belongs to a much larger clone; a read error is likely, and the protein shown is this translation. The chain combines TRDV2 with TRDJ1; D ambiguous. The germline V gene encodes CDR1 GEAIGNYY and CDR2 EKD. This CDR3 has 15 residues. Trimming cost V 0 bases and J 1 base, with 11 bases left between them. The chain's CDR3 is CACDTVSQTTDKLIF. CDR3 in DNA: TGTGCCTGTGACACCGTATCTCAAACCACCGATAAACTCATCTTT.

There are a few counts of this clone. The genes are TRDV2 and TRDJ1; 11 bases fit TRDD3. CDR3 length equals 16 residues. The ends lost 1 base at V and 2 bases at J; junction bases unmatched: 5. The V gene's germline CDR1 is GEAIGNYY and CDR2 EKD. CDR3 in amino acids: CACDTVGDTRTDKLIF. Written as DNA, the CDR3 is TGTGCCTGTGACACGGTGGGGGATACGCGAACCGATAAACTCATCTTT.

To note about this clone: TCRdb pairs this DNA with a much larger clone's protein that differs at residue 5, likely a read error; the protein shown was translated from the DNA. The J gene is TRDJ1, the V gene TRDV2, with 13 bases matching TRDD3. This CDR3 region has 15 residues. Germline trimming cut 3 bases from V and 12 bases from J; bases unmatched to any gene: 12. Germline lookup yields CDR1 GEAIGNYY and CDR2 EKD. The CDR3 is CACDDVLGDTGRFIF. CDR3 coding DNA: TGTGCCTGTGACGACGTACTGGGGGATACGGGACGGTTCATCTTT.

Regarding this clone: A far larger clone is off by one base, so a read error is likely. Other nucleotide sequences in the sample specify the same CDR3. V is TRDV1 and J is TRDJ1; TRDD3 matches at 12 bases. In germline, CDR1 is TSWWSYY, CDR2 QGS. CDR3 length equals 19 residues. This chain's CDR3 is CALGEETVWGIRITDKLIF. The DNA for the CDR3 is TGCGCTCTTGGGGAAGAGACGGTCTGGGGGATACGAATCACCGATAAACTCATCTTT.

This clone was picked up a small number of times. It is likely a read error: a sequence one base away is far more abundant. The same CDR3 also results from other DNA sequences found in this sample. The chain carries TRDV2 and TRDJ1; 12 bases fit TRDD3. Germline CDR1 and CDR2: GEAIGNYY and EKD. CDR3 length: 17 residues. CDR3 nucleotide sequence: TGCGCCTGTGAGGAGCTGGGGGATACGAGGTACACCGATAAACTCATCTTT. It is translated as CACEELGDTRYTDKLIF.

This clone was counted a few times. The CDR3: CACDTVLGDTSNPYTDKLIF. DNA for the CDR3: TGTGCCTGTGACACAGTACTGGGGGATACGTCCAACCCGTACACCGATAAACTCATCTTT. The chain is built from TRDV2 and TRDJ1, with TRDD3 identical over 13 bases. Losses at the gene ends were 1 base for V and 0 bases for J; bases not matched to a gene: 13. Germline CDR1 and CDR2: GEAIGNYY and EKD. The CDR3 loop spans 20 amino acids.

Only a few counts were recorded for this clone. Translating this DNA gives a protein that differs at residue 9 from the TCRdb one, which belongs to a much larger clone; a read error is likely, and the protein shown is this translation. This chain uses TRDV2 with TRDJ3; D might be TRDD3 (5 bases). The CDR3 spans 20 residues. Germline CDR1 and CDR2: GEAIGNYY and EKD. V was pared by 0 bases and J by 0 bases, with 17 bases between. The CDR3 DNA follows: TGTGCCTGTGACACCGGCGTGGGGAACTGGAGCTCCTGGGACACCCGACAGATGTTTTTC. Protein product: CACDTGVGNWSSWDTRQMFF.

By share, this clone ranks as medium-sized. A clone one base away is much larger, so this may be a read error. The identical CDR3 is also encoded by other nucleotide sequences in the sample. DNA for the CDR3: TGTGCCTGTGACACCGTCGGCCAAAGGGCCACCGATAAACTCATCTTC. Its translation: CACDTVGQRATDKLIF. The genes are TRDV2 and TRDJ1; D is unclear. The CDR3 has 16 residues. Germline V gene lookup returns CDR1 GEAIGNYY and CDR2 EKD.

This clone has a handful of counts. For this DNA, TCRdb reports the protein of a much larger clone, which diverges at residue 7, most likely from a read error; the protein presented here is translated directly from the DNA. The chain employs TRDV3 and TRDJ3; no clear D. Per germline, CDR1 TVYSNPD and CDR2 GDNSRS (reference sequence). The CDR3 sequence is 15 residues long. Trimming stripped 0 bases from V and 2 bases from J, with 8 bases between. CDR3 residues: CAFSLSPWDTRQMFF. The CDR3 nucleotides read TGTGCCTTTAGCTTATCTCCCTGGGACACCCGACAGATGTTTTTC.

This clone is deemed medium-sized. CDR3 sequence reads: CACDTIDWGSLVAKLIF. The CDR3 DNA is TGTGCCTGTGACACAATAGACTGGGGATCTTTGGTCGCTAAACTCATCTTT. The chain couples TRDV2 to TRDJ1; 7 nucleotides agree with TRDD3. The germline V gene has CDR1 GEAIGNYY and CDR2 EKD. This CDR3 has 17 amino acids. V shed 1 base, J shed 7 bases, and the junction held 17 bases outside the gene matches.

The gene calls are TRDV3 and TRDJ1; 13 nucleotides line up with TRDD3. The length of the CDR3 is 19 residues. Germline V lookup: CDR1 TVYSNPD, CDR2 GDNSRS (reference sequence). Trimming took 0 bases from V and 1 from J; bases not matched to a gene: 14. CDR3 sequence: CAFRPVLYWGIRTTDKLIF. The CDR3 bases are TGTGCCTTTAGGCCGGTTCTTTACTGGGGGATACGAACCACCGATAAACTCATCTTT.

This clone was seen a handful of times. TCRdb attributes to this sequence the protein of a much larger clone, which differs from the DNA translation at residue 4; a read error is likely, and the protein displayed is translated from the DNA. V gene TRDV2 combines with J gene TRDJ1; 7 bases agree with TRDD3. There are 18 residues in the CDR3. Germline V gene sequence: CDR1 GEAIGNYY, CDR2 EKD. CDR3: CACGTAWGPTLYTDKLIF. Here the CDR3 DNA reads TGTGCCTGTGGCACCGCCTGGGGGCCCACCTTGTACACCGATAAACTCATCTTT.

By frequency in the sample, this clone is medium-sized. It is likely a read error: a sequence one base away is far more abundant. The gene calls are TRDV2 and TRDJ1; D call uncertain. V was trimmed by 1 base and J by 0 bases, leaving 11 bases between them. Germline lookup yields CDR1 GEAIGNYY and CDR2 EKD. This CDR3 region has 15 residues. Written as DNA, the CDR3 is TGTGCCTGTGACACGCTGAGGGCCTACACCGATAAACTCATCTTT. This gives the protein CACDTLRAYTDKLIF.

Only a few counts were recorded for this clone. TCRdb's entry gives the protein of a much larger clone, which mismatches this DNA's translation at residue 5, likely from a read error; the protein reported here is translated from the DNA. CDR3 sequence (DNA): TGTGCCTGTGACCCTTTACGGTGGGGGACCGCCGACACCGATAAACTCATCTTT. This gives the protein CACDPLRWGTADTDKLIF. The rearrangement uses TRDV2 and TRDJ1, with TRDD3 matching over 7 bases. The V gene's germline CDR1 is GEAIGNYY and CDR2 EKD. Germline trimming cut 3 bases from V and 0 bases from J; bases unmatched to any gene: 15. The CDR3 sequence is 18 residues long.

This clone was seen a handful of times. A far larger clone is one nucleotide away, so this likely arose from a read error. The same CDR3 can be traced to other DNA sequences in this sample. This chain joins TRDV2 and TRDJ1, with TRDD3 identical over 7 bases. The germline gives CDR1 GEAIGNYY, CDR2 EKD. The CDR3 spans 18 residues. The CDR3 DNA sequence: TGTGCCTGCGACACTTTACGGTGGGGGACCGCCGACACCGATAAACTCATCTTT. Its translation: CACDTLRWGTADTDKLIF.

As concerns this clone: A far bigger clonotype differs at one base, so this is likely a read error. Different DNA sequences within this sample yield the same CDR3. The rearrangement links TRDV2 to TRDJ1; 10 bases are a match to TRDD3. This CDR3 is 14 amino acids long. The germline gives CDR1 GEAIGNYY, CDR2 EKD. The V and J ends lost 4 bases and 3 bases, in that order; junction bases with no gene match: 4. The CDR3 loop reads CACELLGDPDKLIF. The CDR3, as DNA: TGTGCCTGTGAGCTACTGGGGGATCCCGATAAACTCATCTTT.